This T cell receptor (beta chain) appears in the sequencing data of a study of post-analysis software for immune sequencing data. Study-wide results and caveats: By F measure, strong co-clustering occurred among samples prepared in the same batch. Among multiple sclerosis patients, normalized Chao1 diversity was significantly below that of controls.

Unique molecular identifiers tagged the TCR beta cDNA libraries. Yield was roughly 500,000 cDNA molecules from roughly 0.93 to 9.6 million T cells. TCRdb analysed the PCR reads with MiXCR anew, one entry per CDR3 protein. The data show about 770,000 distinct CDR3 sequences, just over 45% seen once. On this clonotype itself: Antigen: not known.

The source of this sequence is a girl between 10 and 17 years old with multiple sclerosis. Source material: blood.

DNA for the CDR3: TGTGCCAGCAGCGACGACCTCGGGAGTTACAATGAGCAGTTCTTC. This sequence encodes CASSDDLGSYNEQFF. The chain uses TRBV9 and TRBJ2-1; the D gene is possibly TRBD2 (6 bases). The germline V gene has CDR1 SGDLS and CDR2 YYNGEE. The CDR3 has 15 residues. Trimming removed 3 bases at V and 4 bases at J, with 14 bases between.